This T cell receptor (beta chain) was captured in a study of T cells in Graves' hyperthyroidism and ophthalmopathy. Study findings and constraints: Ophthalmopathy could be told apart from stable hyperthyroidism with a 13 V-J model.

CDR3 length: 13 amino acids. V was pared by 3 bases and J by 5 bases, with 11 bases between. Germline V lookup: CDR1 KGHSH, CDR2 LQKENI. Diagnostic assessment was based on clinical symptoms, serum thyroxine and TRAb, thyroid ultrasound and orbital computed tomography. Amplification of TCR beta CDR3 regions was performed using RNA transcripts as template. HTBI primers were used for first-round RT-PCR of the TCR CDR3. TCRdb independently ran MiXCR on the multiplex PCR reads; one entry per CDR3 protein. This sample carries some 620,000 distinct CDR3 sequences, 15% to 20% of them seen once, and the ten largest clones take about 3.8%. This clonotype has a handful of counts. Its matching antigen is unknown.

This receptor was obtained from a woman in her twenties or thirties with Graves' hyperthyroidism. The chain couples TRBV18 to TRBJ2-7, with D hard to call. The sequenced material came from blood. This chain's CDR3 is CASSPGQKNEQYF. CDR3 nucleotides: TGTGCCAGCTCACCCGGCCAGAAAAACGAGCAGTACTTC.